This T cell receptor beta chain stems from a study of naive and memory T cell subsets. Findings of the study overall: Findings for naive and memory subsets could not be checked against ground truth.

A few counts support this clonotype. Its antigen is unidentified. There are 15 residues in the CDR3. Trimming cost V 2 bases and J 7 bases, with 14 bases left between them. Germline values: CDR1 MNHNY, CDR2 SVGAGI (reference sequence). An equimolar mix of two oligonucleotides served as the beta constant-region primer for TRBC1 and TRBC2. Nested alpha and beta constant-region primers with the SP2 primer drove four PCR rounds on ligated cDNA. The cDNA 3' end received a ligated single-stranded oligonucleotide carrying the SP2 primer and a 12-nucleotide UMI. A single record per CDR3 protein comes from TCRdb applying MiXCR to the UMI-ligation and nested PCR reads. This table holds 15,000 to 20,000 distinct CDR3 sequences, roughly 8.7% found once.

The material sequenced was central memory CD8+ T cells from blood. The chain employs TRBV6-6 and TRBJ1-4, with D uncertain. The receptor comes from a human donor in good health. CDR3 nucleotide sequence: TGTGCCAGCAGTTACGAAAGCACTCTGGGTGAAAAACTGTTTTTT. Protein sequence: CASSYESTLGEKLFF.